This TCR beta chain was obtained from a study of blood T cell repertoires in COVID-19. Study-wide context: Acute-phase and convalescent COVID-19 samples originated in the United States, Italy and Spain. Sample material is recorded as cDNA or gDNA derived from T cells, B-cell-depleted T cells, or PBMCs.

In the original processing: Quantification of nucleated cells was approximated via reference gene primer amplification. The protocol was immunoSEQ multiplex PCR, while the TCRdb copy is restricted to in-frame clones and leaves out a portion. The V and J calls and clone size come from that table; D and trimming were worked out from the DNA. This sample has around 13,000 clones; about 88% occur once, and the top ten carry less than 35%. Germline V gene data show CDR1 as WNHNN and CDR2 as SYGVQD (reference sequence). V lost 3 bases, J lost 3 bases, and 15 bases lay in between. The CDR3 length is 15 residues.

This sequence was found in a human donor in a cohort sampled during active COVID-19. V and J are TRBV10-1 and TRBJ2-7; TRBD1 is a possible D gene (6 bases). Sequencing was performed on peripheral blood. Here the CDR3 reads CASSDPGRGIYEQYF. The CDR3 coding sequence is TGCGCCAGCAGTGACCCTGGCAGGGGAATCTACGAGCAGTACTTC.